Described below is a single TCR beta chain sequence and its context. There are many counts of this clone. Its antigen is currently not known. Within one base of it there is no much larger clone, and no base qualities were kept. This record belongs to a study of blood T cell repertoires in COVID-19 (dated by TCRdb to about 2020). With regard to the full study: Collaborator samples came from the United States, Italy and Spain and covered acute and convalescent phases of COVID-19. The prospective study material was composed of cDNA or gDNA derived from T cells, B-cell-depleted T cells, or PBMCs. Deeply sampled blood TCRbeta repertoires from subjects exposed to, actively infected with, or recovered from COVID-19 were included in the dataset. The repertoires were released in a freely available public database intended as a resource for research on the immune response to SARS-CoV-2. The samples were drawn from the first 160 participants of the ongoing ImmuneRACE study and from over a thousand subjects provided by 6 global collaborators. The sample metadata nearly always contained a de-identified subject ID, COVID-19 status, age in years and sex. Where HLA class I and class II types were available, the types were taken from metadata supplied by the sample provider, not from assay-based typing. Overall results and qualifications from the work: The amount of clinical and demographic metadata varied by source and participant and was provided uncurated.

Collaborating institutions collected whole blood in K2EDTA tubes following their own protocols. Collaborator samples were shipped for TCRbeta analysis as frozen whole blood, isolated PBMCs, or DNA extracted from either sample type. The CDR3 covers 12 residues, taking in both the cysteine and the phenylalanine. Of all the DNA, just the CDR3 is kept, 36 bases in frame from base 1. As encoded in the germline V gene, CDR1 is ENHRY while CDR2 is SYGVKD. V gives up 9 bases and J gives up 1 base, and the segment between their germline ends measures 9 bases. TCRbeta CDR3 regions were amplified from genomic DNA by means of the immunoSEQ Assay, a bias-controlled multiplex PCR. Processing in the source paper ran as follows. The number of nucleated cells in each sample was estimated from the amplification of reference gene primers within the assay. Sequence reads were collapsed and filtered to measure the absolute abundance of every unique TCRbeta CDR3 rearrangement. For each sample, productive Simpson clonality was calculated by taking the square root of Simpson's diversity index across productive rearrangements. As stored in TCRdb, this immuneACCESS dataset retains in-frame rearrangements with V and J assigned. A fraction of the clones does not appear; measured against another copy, unresolved V genes explain less than half of the discrepancy, and the remainder lacks a known reason. V and J calls and clone size follow that table, whereas D and trimming were derived from the DNA. For this sample there are 45,000 to 70,000 clones; roughly 80% appear just once. About 17% of the sample is taken by the ten largest.

The sequenced sample was peripheral blood. This receptor was obtained from a woman between 45 and 65 years old with active or convalescent COVID-19. The sequence is built from TRBV10-3 and TRBJ1-1; matching of 6 bases hints at TRBD1 as the D gene. The CDR3 protein: CAIGQSNTEAFF. Read as DNA, the sequence is TGTGCCATAGGACAGTCGAACACTGAAGCTTTCTTT.